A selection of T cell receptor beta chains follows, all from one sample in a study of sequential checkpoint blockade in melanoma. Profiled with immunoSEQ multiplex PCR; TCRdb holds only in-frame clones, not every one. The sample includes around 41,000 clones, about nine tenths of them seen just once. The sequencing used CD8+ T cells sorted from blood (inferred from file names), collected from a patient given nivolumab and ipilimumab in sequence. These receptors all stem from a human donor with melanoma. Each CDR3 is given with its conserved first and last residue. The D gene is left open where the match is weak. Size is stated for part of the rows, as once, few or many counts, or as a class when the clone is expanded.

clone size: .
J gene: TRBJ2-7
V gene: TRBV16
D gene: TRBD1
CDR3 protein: CASSRTGGGVSFYEQYF
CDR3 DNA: TGTGCCAGCAGCCGGACAGGGGGAGGTGTAAGTTTCTACGAGCAGTACTTC

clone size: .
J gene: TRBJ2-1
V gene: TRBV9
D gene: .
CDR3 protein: CASSVGADNEQFF
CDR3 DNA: TGTGCCAGCAGCGTAGGAGCGGACAATGAGCAGTTCTTC

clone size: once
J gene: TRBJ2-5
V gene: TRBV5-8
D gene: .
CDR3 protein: CASSFHQSAGTQYF
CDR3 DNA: TGTGCCAGCAGCTTCCACCAATCGGCGGGGACCCAGTACTTC

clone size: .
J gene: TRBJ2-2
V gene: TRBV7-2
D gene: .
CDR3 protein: CASPPGEWTGELFF
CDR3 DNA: TGTGCCAGCCCCCCCGGGGAATGGACCGGGGAGCTGTTTTTT

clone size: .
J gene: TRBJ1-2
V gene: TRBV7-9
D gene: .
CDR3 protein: CASSLSYYGYTF
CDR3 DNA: TGTGCCAGCAGCCTATCTTACTATGGCTACACCTTC

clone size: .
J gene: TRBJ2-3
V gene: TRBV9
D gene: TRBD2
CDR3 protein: CASSLLAGGAGTDTQYF
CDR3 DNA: TGTGCCAGCAGCCTCCTAGCGGGGGGAGCGGGGACAGATACGCAGTATTTT

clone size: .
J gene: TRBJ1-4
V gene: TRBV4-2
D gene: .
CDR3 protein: CASSQVAGLLNEKLFF
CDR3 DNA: TGTGCCAGCAGCCAGGTAGCAGGGCTCCTTAATGAAAAACTGTTTTTT

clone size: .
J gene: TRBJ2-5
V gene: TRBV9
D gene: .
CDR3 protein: CASSVGIGAETQYF
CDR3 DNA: TGTGCCAGCAGCGTAGGGATTGGGGCGGAGACCCAGTACTTC

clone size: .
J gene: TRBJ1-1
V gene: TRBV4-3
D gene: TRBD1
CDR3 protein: CASSPDRGRDTEAFF
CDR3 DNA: TGCGCCAGCAGCCCGGACAGGGGGCGGGACACTGAAGCTTTCTTT

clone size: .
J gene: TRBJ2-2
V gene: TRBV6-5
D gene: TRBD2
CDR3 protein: CASSYGTSDTGELFF
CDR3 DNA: TGTGCCAGCAGTTACGGGACTAGCGACACCGGGGAGCTGTTTTTT

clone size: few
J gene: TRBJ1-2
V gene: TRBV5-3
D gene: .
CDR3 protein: CARRAVGYTF
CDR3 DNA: TGTGCCAGAAGGGCCGTTGGCTACACCTTC

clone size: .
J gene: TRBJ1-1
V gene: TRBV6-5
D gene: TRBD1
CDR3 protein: CASSYGTGLNTEAFF
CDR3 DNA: TGTGCCAGCAGTTACGGGACAGGGCTGAACACTGAAGCTTTCTTT

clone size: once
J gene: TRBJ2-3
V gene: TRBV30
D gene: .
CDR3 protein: CAWSVSRVADTQYF
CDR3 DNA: TGTGCCTGGAGTGTATCCCGAGTGGCAGATACGCAGTATTTT

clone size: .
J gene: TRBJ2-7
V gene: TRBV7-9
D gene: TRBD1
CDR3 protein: CASSSRGRGFDEQYF
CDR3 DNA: TGTGCCAGCAGCTCTAGGGGCAGGGGGTTTGACGAGCAGTACTTC

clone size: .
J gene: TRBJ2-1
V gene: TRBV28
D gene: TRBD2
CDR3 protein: CASRIPSGDPRGNEQFF
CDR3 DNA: TGTGCCAGCAGGATCCCTAGCGGGGATCCAAGGGGTAATGAGCAGTTCTTC

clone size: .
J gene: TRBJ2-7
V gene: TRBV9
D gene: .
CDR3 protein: CASSEDGRTYEQYF
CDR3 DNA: TGTGCCAGCAGCGAAGACGGGAGAACCTACGAGCAGTACTTC

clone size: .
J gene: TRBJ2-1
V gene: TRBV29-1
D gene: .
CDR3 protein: CSVELGGPYNEQFF
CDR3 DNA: TGCAGCGTTGAACTAGGGGGTCCTTACAATGAGCAGTTCTTC

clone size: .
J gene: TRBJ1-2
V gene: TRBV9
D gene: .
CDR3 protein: CASSVSDSHYGYTF
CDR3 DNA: TGTGCCAGCAGCGTATCCGACAGTCACTATGGCTACACCTTC

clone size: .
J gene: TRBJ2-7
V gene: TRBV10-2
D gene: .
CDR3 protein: CATSSAAYEQYF
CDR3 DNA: TGCGCCACATCTAGCGCAGCCTACGAGCAGTACTTC

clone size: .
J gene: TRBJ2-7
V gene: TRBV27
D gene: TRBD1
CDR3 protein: CASSLLRDRVLEQYF
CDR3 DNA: TGTGCCAGCAGTTTGCTCCGGGACAGAGTCCTCGAGCAGTACTTC

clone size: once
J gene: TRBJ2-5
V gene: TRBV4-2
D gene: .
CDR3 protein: CASSDWTDQETQYF
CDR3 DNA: TGTGCCAGCAGCGATTGGACTGATCAAGAGACCCAGTACTTC

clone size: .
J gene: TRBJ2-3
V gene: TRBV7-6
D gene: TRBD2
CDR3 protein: CASSLEAGGHPTQYF
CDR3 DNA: TGTGCCAGCAGCTTAGAGGCGGGAGGACATCCTACGCAGTATTTT

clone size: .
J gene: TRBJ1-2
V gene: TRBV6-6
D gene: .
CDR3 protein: CASSYLEEYGYTF
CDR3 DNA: TGTGCCAGCAGTTACCTCGAGGAGTATGGCTACACCTTC

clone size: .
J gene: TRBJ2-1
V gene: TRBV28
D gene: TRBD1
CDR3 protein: CASSFGRGLEQFF
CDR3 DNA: TGTGCCAGCAGTTTCGGCAGGGGGCTTGAGCAGTTCTTC

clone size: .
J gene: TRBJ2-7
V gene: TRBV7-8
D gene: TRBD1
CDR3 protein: CASSFRGTYEQYF
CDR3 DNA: TGTGCCAGCAGCTTCAGGGGGACCTACGAGCAGTACTTC

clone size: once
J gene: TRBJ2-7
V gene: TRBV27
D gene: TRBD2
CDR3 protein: CASSFSAGAYEQYF
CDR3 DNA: TGTGCCAGCAGTTTTTCGGCGGGAGCCTACGAGCAGTACTTC

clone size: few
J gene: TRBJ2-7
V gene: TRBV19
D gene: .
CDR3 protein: CASSWGPAGYEQYF
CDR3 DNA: TGTGCCAGTAGTTGGGGTCCAGCGGGCTACGAGCAGTACTTC

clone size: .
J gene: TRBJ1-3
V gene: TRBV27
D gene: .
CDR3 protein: CASSLIAAGSGNTIYF
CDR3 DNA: TGTGCCAGCAGTTTAATCGCCGCGGGCTCTGGAAACACCATATATTTT

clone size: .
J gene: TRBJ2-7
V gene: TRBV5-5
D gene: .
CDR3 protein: CASSLTGREVDF
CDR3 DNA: TGTGCCAGCAGCTTAACCGGCAGGGAGGTCGACTTC

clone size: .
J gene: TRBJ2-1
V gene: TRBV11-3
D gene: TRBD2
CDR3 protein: CASNSGTSGSSPISVEQFF
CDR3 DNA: TGTGCCAGCAACAGCGGGACTAGCGGGAGTAGCCCCATCTCTGTTGAGCAGTTCTTC

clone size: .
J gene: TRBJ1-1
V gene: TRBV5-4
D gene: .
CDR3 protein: CASSLRNTEAFF
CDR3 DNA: TGTGCCAGCAGCTTGCGGAACACTGAAGCTTTCTTT

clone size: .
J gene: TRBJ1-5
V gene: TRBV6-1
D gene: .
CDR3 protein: CASLRGQAGQPQHF
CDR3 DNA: TGTGCCAGCCTGAGGGGACAAGCAGGTCAGCCCCAGCATTTT

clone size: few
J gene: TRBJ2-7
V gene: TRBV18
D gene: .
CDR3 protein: CASSPGGRGKYEQYF
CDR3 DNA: TGTGCCAGCTCACCGGGGGGCAGGGGGAAGTACGAGCAGTACTTC

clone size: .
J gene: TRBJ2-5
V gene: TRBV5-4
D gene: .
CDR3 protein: CASSLAPNSGTQYF
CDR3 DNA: TGTGCCAGCAGCTTGGCCCCCAATTCGGGGACCCAGTACTTC

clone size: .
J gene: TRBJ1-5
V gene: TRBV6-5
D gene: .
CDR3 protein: CASRQGYERNQPQHF
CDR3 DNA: TGTGCCAGCAGACAGGGATATGAGCGCAATCAGCCCCAGCATTTT

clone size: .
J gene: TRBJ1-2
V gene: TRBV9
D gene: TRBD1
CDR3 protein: CASSVGPGGAYGYTF
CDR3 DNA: TGTGCCAGCAGCGTAGGGCCAGGGGGCGCGTATGGCTACACCTTC

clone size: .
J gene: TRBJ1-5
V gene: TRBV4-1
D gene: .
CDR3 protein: CASSQEGRPGTMPQHF
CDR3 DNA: TGCGCCAGCAGCCAAGAGGGGCGGCCCGGGACTATGCCCCAGCATTTT

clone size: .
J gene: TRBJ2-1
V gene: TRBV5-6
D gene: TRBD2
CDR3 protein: CASSLGLALYEQFF
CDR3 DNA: TGTGCCAGCAGCTTGGGACTAGCACTTTATGAGCAGTTCTTC

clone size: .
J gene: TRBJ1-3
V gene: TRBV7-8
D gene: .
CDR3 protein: CASWGHSGNTIYF
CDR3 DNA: TGTGCCAGCTGGGGGCACTCTGGAAACACCATATATTTT

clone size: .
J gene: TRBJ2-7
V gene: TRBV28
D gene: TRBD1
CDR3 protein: CASSLTGQGYEQYF
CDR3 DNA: TGTGCCAGCAGTTTAACGGGACAGGGCTACGAGCAGTACTTC

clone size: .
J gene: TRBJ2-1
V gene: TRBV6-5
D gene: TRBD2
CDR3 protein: CASSPGLAGYNEQFF
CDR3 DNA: TGTGCCAGCAGCCCCGGACTAGCGGGCTACAATGAGCAGTTCTTC

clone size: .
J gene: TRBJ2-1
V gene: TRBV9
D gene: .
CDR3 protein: CASSSAGYNEQFF
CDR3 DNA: TGTGCCAGCAGCTCGGCGGGATACAATGAGCAGTTCTTC